The clone carrying this T cell receptor (beta chain) was detected many times. Its specificity is not known. TCRdb reprocessed the reads via MiXCR and lists one record per CDR3 protein. Among roughly 340,000 distinct CDR3 sequences, approximately 32% were seen once, and the ten largest hold about 19%. These data originate in a study of T cell repertoires in cytomegalovirus infection. As for the study in general: TCR beta signatures that were public indicated CMV infection and matching HLA type. Broader study findings: Dominating the ex vivo response were TCR beta clonotypes that were CMV-specific and HLA-C-restricted.

Germline V gene lookup returns CDR1 SEHNR and CDR2 FQNEAQ (reference sequence). V lost 5 bases and J lost 2, with 12 bases in between. This CDR3 is built from 14 residues. The genes are TRBV7-9 and TRBJ2-5; D remains ambiguous. The receptor's source is a human donor in good health (CMV status not recorded). Some clones in this sample may be carry-over from other donors' samples. Sequencing was performed on cultured PBMCs, taken from culture after CMV antigen stimulation. The CDR3 DNA reads TGTGCCAGCAGCCCTCCAGCGATACAAGAGACCCAGTACTTC. Translating gives CASSPPAIQETQYF.